Listed here are 19 T cell receptor beta chains from one sample, sequenced in a study of T cells in Graves' hyperthyroidism and ophthalmopathy (dated by TCRdb to the late 2010s). Receptors were amplified or captured by multiplex PCR. Data came from an Illumina HiSeq 2000. TCR beta CDR3 regions were amplified from RNA transcripts. The first round of RT-PCR for the TCR CDR3 was performed with the HTBI primer set and the Qiagen OneStep RT-PCR kit. The public reads were quality trimmed at Q25 with fastp and then assembled into clones with MiXCR by TCRdb, keeping productive beta chains. Identical CDR3 protein sequences are pooled into one entry, listed with their most common genes and DNA. This sample has over 550,000 distinct CDR3 sequences in its table, and 16% of those were observed once. Clones ranked in the top ten supply approximately 20% of the sample. The material sequenced was blood. The receptors derive from a woman between 18 and 30 years old with Graves' hyperthyroidism.

The V gene is TRBV5-1, the J gene TRBJ2-5, with D unresolved. V lost 4 bases and J 4 bases, leaving 14 bases between the germline ends. The CDR3 sequence is 14 residues long. Germline V gives CDR1 SGHRS, CDR2 YFSETQ. CDR3 sequence reads: CASSHGVAGETQYF. CDR3 coding DNA: TGCGCCAGCAGCCACGGCGTCGCAGGAGAGACCCAGTACTTC.

The V call is TRBV7-9, the J call TRBJ2-5; the D gene is possibly TRBD2 (5 bases). Germline lookup yields CDR1 SEHNR and CDR2 FQNEAQ (reference sequence). CDR3 length equals 16 residues. Deletions cut 7 bases from V and 1 base from J, with 19 bases between. CDR3 protein: CASTVLVTKFQETQYF. DNA for the CDR3: TGTGCCAGCACGGTACTAGTGACTAAATTCCAAGAGACCCAGTACTTC.

This chain connects TRBV24-1 to TRBJ2-6; D uncertain. The CDR3 runs 16 residues. Germline values: CDR1 KGHDR, CDR2 SFDVKD. The V and J ends lost 4 bases and 4 bases respectively, with 13 bases between them. CDR3 in amino acids: CATSDSGRPGANVLTF. CDR3 bases: TGTGCCACCAGTGACTCTGGGCGGCCCGGGGCCAACGTCCTGACTTTC.

This clonotype was seen a handful of times. This chain links TRBV9 with TRBJ2-1, with TRBD2 identical over 10 bases. Trimming removed 3 bases from V and 6 bases from J; junction bases left unmatched: 3. Per germline, CDR1 SGDLS and CDR2 YYNGEE. The CDR3 sequence is 14 residues long. DNA for the CDR3: TGTGCCAGCAGCGCGGGACTAGCGTCCAATGAGCAGTTCTTC. This sequence encodes CASSAGLASNEQFF.

The chain recombines TRBV27 with TRBJ2-1; D unclear. This CDR3 has 16 residues. Germline loops: CDR1 MNHEY, CDR2 SMNVEV (reference sequence). The ends were cut back, 4 bases at V and 0 bases at J, with 13 bases in the middle. The CDR3 loop reads CASSSPGGSSYNEQFF. The CDR3 DNA reads TGTGCCAGCAGTTCCCCAGGCGGTAGCTCCTACAATGAGCAGTTCTTC.

This chain uses TRBV4-1 with TRBJ1-5, with D perhaps TRBD1 (6 bases). Trimming cost V 4 bases and J 0 bases, with 10 bases left between them. This CDR3 spans 15 amino acids. The germline V gene encodes CDR1 MGHRA and CDR2 YSYEKL. CDR3 coding DNA: TGCGCCAGCAGCCCAGAACAGGGTAGCAATCAGCCCCAGCATTTT. Its protein is CASSPEQGSNQPQHF.

This clonotype was found many times. The V gene is TRBV25-1, the J gene TRBJ2-1, with 15 bases identical to TRBD2. J lost 3 bases, V lost 6 bases, and 15 bases had no gene match. Germline CDR1 reads MGHDK; CDR2 reads SYGVNS. The CDR3 sequence is 20 residues long. As DNA, the CDR3 is TGTGCCAGCAGGCCGGGCCTACCGGGACTAGCGGGAGGACACTACAATGAGCAGTTCTTC. It is translated as CASRPGLPGLAGGHYNEQFF.

This clonotype was recorded many times. The chain recombines TRBV11-3 with TRBJ2-3; 10 bases agree with TRBD2. After removal of 5 bases from V and 0 bases from J, the junction contained 2 bases not matched to a gene. Germline-derived CDR1 and CDR2 are SGHNT and YENEEA. The CDR3 is 15 amino acids. CDR3: CASSSSGGSTDTQYF. The CDR3 DNA follows: TGTGCCAGCAGCAGTAGCGGGGGGAGCACAGATACGCAGTATTTT.

V gene TRBV5-1 combines with J gene TRBJ2-1; 15 nucleotides align to TRBD2. There are 16 residues in the CDR3. CDR1 and CDR2 from the germline V gene are SGHRS and YFSETQ. J gave up 6 bases and V 3 bases, and 4 bases lay outside the gene matches. CDR3 in amino acids: CASSWGLAGGGNEQFF. In nucleotides, the CDR3 is TGCGCCAGCAGCTGGGGACTAGCGGGAGGAGGCAATGAGCAGTTCTTC.

This clonotype has a count of ten or more. V is TRBV9 and J is TRBJ2-3; TRBD2 is a possible D gene (6 bases). The CDR3 loop spans 16 amino acids. From germline, CDR1 is SGDLS and CDR2 YYNGEE. V was shortened by 0 bases and J by 0 bases, with 11 bases between the two germline ends. CDR3 loop: CASSVEAGRSTDTQYF. The CDR3 nucleotides are TGTGCCAGCAGCGTAGAGGCGGGGCGGAGCACAGATACGCAGTATTTT.

The rearrangement joins TRBV4-1 to TRBJ2-1; 11 bases fit TRBD2. The V gene's germline CDR1 is MGHRA and CDR2 YSYEKL. This CDR3 spans 15 amino acids. V gave up 3 bases and J gave up 9 bases; unmatched junction bases: 7. The CDR3 DNA follows: TGCGCCAGCAGCCATAGCGGGGGGGCCCTAATTGAGCAGTTCTTC. Protein product: CASSHSGGALIEQFF.

As to this clonotype: Relative to the germline gene, one junction end is altered; a read error may explain this. The CDR3 spells CASSIPGGATSEKLFF. CDR3 in DNA: TGTGCCAGTAGTATCCCGGGGGGGGCCACTAGTGAAAAACTGTTTTTT. The rearrangement links TRBV19 to TRBJ1-4, with TRBD1 as a possible D gene (6 bases). This CDR3 has 16 residues. CDR1 LNHDA and CDR2 SQIVND come from the germline V gene (reference sequence).

This chain uses TRBV20-1 with TRBJ1-2; D is unresolved. In germline, CDR1 is DFQATT, CDR2 SNEGSKA (reference sequence). The ends were cut back, 2 bases at V and 7 bases at J, with 20 bases in the middle. The CDR3 has 15 residues. CDR3 DNA: TGCAGTGCTAGAAAGGATGGGGTCAGGTTGGGTGGCTACACCTTC. Translated: CSARKDGVRLGGYTF.

This chain links TRBV30 with TRBJ1-2, with a possible D match to TRBD1 (6 bases). Trimming left V 5 bases short and J 5 bases short, with 18 bases between. Germline-derived CDR1 and CDR2 are GTSNPN and SVGIG (reference sequence). The CDR3 is 14 residues long. As DNA, the CDR3 is TGTGCCTGGGGTCAAAGGACAGCAATTTATGGCTACACCTTC. This codes for CAWGQRTAIYGYTF.

This rearrangement joins TRBV27 to TRBJ1-2; D may be TRBD1 (5 bases). The ends were cut back, 2 bases at V and 4 bases at J, with 14 bases in the middle. Germline V lookup: CDR1 MNHEY, CDR2 SMNVEV (reference sequence). This CDR3 has 15 residues. The CDR3 here is CASSLGTGHSYGYTF. The CDR3, as DNA: TGTGCCAGCAGTTTAGGGACGGGCCACTCCTATGGCTACACCTTC.

This clonotype turned up a few times. This chain uses TRBV9 with TRBJ2-7; TRBD2 is a possible D gene (6 bases). This CDR3 has 15 residues. V was pared by 2 bases and J by 2 bases, with 14 bases between. Per the germline V gene, CDR1 is SGDLS and CDR2 is YYNGEE. The CDR3 region is CASSVAGTGAYEQYF. DNA of the CDR3: TGTGCCAGCAGCGTCGCCGGGACTGGGGCCTACGAGCAGTACTTC.

The chain joins TRBV6-5 to TRBJ2-2; TRBD1 aligns across 9 bases. V lost 4 bases and J lost 7; bases outside the gene matches: 7. Germline CDR1 and CDR2: MNHEY and SVGAGI. The CDR3 is 15 amino acids. The chain's CDR3 is CASSFTGGEGGELFF. CDR3 DNA: TGTGCCAGCAGTTTTACAGGGGGCGAGGGCGGGGAGCTGTTTTTT.

The table lists this clonotype with many counts. The chain is built from TRBV11-3 and TRBJ1-1, with D hard to call. The length of the CDR3 is 12 residues. Looked up from germline, CDR1 is SGHNT and CDR2 is YENEEA. V lost 3 bases to trimming and J lost 1 base, with 3 bases between them. The CDR3 spells CASSLTNTEAFF. The CDR3 DNA is TGTGCCAGCAGCTTGACGAACACTGAAGCTTTCTTT.

This chain joins TRBV12-3 or TRBV12-4 and TRBJ2-6; the D gene is possibly TRBD1 (6 bases). V was pared by 5 bases and J by 0 bases, with 17 bases between. CDR3 length equals 18 residues. This CDR3 reads CASSGGHRRSSGANVLTF. CDR3 bases: TGTGCCAGCAGTGGGGGACACCGGCGTTCCTCTGGGGCCAACGTCCTGACTTTC.